Detailed here is one T cell receptor (beta chain). Its antigen is undetermined. TCRdb's table, derived via immunoSEQ multiplex PCR, lists solely in-frame clones and lacks some. The data show about 16,000 clones, approximately 90% seen once. The data belong to a study of PD-1 blockade in classical Hodgkin lymphoma. As for time point: newly diagnosed, previously untreated cHL patient sample. CD4+ T cells were purified from thawed PBMCs by magnetic negative selection. Study results and limitations: Newly diagnosed patients were reported to start with lower TCR diversity than healthy donors. Repertoires differed for reasons still undefined, possibly disease activity or prior therapy.

V gave up 5 bases and J gave up 6 bases; unmatched junction bases: 11. The CDR3 covers 15 residues. The germline V gene has CDR1 SGHNT and CDR2 YENEEA. This sequence was found in a human donor with classical Hodgkin lymphoma. Sequencing was carried out using CD4+ T cells from blood. The chain combines TRBV11-3 with TRBJ1-1; 8 nucleotides align to TRBD1. The CDR3 DNA reads TGTGCCAGCAGCGCACAGGGGACAGGCGACGCTGAAGCTTTCTTT. As protein: CASSAQGTGDAEAFF.